This TCR beta chain emerged from a study of shared clonotypes between healthy human individuals (dated by TCRdb to 2018 to 2020). Study-wide context: The cohort comprised a couple of women and a few men aged 18 to 49 years. For each donor, CD4 naive and CD4 memory were each given three plates, CD8 naive was given two plates, and CD8 memory was given one plate. The study deeply sequenced blood TCR repertoires of five healthy adults to estimate repertoire size and the extent of clonotype sharing between individuals. Libraries were prepared and TCR repertoires were sequenced by different laboratories using diverse techniques, in order to increase sequencing depth and limit assay-specific biases. Leukapheresis yielded between about 0.85 and 10 billion PBMCs per donor.

Comment on this clone: Its recognized antigen is unknown. No base quality information exists; no much larger clone differs at one position.

Healthy HIV-negative adults with no recently reported acute infections or vaccinations were included as donors. All donors were Caucasian adults living in Nashville, Tennessee, USA. CD4+ T cells were enriched by magnetic negative selection; naive cells were then positively selected on CD45RA, and the negative fraction formed the memory subset. After blood collection by leukapheresis, PBMCs were isolated using Ficoll-Histopaque density gradient centrifugation and then cryopreserved in the vapor phase of liquid nitrogen. Purity and quantity of every magnetically sorted T cell population were checked by analytical flow cytometry. From each sorted fraction, genomic DNA was isolated and quantified by UV absorbance on a Nanodrop 2000c. The CDR3 runs 15 residues from the cysteine to the phenylalanine. The only DNA kept is the CDR3, 45 bases in frame from the first base. The germline V gene gives CDR1 as SGHAT and CDR2 as FQNNGV. V loses 5 bases of germline sequence and J loses 1 base, and the interval between the two ends is 12 bases.

TCR CDR3 regions were amplified from genomic DNA by multiplex PCR using the deep immunoSEQ assay. Extracted genomic DNA from each cell subset was spread evenly across all wells of several immunoSEQ 96-well plates, with each plate serving as a replicate. For sorted subsets, each replicate PCR was loaded with about 0.2 ug genomic DNA, equivalent to about 30,000 T cell genomes. Purified libraries were quantified with a Qubit 3.0 fluorometer, sized on a Bioanalyzer 2100, and re-quantified with the KAPA Library Quantification kit. Every immunoSEQ 96-well plate was sequenced on a separate single-read 150-cycle Illumina NextSeq 550 flow cell. On the study's bioinformatics: Because only junctional sequences without quality scores were contained in the immunoSEQ output, filtering matching that applied to full-length reads could not be performed. Sequences were annotated with PyIR, a Python wrapper for IgBLAST v1.9, and V/J genes and CDR3 were assigned using IMGT germline references. Any read was removed if the V/J assignment was weak (E-value above 1e-6), the CDR3 was missing, or the read contained stop codons, out-of-frame junctions, or ambiguous translated residues. V3J clonotypes were defined as sequences sharing an identical inferred V gene, J gene, and CDR3 amino acid sequence. Percentage overlap between repertoires was calculated by dividing the number of shared unique clonotypes by the size of the smaller repertoire. RTK rarefaction, the Chao1 estimator, and Recon v2.1 estimates of unobserved clonotypes were used to assess repertoire richness. Generation probabilities for all TCRbeta clonotypes obtained by the gDNA method from four donors were computed using OLGA. Here the immuneACCESS table is served through TCRdb, limited to in-frame sequences with V and J called. Missing clones are a known gap in these copies; in checked studies unresolved V genes cover under half, and the rest lacks a known reason. V, J and clone size reflect that table, while D and trimming were determined from the DNA. A total of around 1 million clones appear in this sample, less than 85% of them only once. Approximately 1.5% of the sample is in the top ten clones.

Findings and caveats that apply to the study as a whole: Around 5.4% of naive CD4, 3.5% of naive CD8, roughly 2.4% of memory CD4, and about 0.4% of memory CD8 clonotypes were shared across four donors. Estimated clonotype richness was generally larger for naive than for memory subsets. The small number of donors limited the genetic and exposure-history diversity represented. Pairwise subsampling indicated that sequencing depth was expected to affect the degree of clonotype sharing among donors. Incomplete sequencing was indicated by rarefaction of sorted-subset datasets, despite the large sequencing depth. Clonotypes shared by all four sorted-subset donors showed higher generation probabilities than non-shared clonotypes. Sampling was restricted to blood, and TCR repertoires in tissues likely differ from the TCR repertoires found in blood.

The sequenced material came from memory CD4+ T cells sorted from blood. Per the publication, the cell subset or site label means: CD45RA-negative fraction. In this chain, TRBV11-2 is recombined with TRBJ2-1; D gene: possibly TRBD1, on 5 matching bases. The source of this sequence is a man aged 18 to 29 in good health. The nucleotides are TGTGCCAGCAGCCGAGCAGGGTTGTCCTACAATGAGCAGTTCTTC. Translation gives CASSRAGLSYNEQFF.